This record covers a single T cell receptor beta chain. Antigen specificity is unknown. The CDR3 consists of 12 residues. Trimming cost V 6 bases and J 8 bases, with 13 bases left between them. Germline V gene lookup returns CDR1 MNHNS and CDR2 SASEGT. Amplification used 60 Vbeta primers and 13 Jbeta primers. Clones were read by immunoSEQ multiplex PCR, and TCRdb kept only the in-frame ones, dropping some. The sample lists around 150,000 clones, just under 80% occurring once. These data come from a study of cytomegalovirus exposure and HLA in healthy donors. Study results and limitations: Later on, an analysis found that several of the most significant clusters appeared to be linked to common viral pathogens, which included parvovirus B19.

Input material: PBMCs. The sequence came from a man aged 25-45 years in good health. The chain is built from TRBV6-1 and TRBJ1-2; D may be TRBD1 (5 bases). The CDR3 reads CASRGDSRGYTF. The CDR3 DNA sequence: TGTGCCAGCAGGGGCGACAGTAGGGGCTACACCTTC.